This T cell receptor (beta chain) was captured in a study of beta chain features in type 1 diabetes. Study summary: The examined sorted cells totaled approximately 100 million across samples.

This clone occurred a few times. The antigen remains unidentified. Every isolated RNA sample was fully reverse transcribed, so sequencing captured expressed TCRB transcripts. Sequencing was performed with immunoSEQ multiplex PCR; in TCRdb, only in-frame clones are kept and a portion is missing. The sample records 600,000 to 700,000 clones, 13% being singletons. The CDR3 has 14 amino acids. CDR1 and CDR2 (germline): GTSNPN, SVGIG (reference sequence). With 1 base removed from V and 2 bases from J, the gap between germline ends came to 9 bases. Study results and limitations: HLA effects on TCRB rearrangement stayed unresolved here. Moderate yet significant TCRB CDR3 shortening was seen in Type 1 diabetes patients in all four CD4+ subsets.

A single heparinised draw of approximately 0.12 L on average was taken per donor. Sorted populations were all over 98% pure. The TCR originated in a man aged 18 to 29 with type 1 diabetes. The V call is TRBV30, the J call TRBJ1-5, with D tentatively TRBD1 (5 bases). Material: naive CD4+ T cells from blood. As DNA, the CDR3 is TGTGCCTGGAGTGGTGTGGGGGGCAATCAGCCCCAGCATTTT. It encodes CAWSGVGGNQPQHF. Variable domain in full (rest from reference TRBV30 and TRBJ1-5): SQTIHQWPATLVQPVGSPLSLECTVEGTSNPNLYWYRQAAGRGLQLLFYSVGIGQISSEVPQNLSASRPQDRQFILSSKKLLLSDSGFYLCAWSGVGGNQPQHFGDGTRLSIL.